This entry lists 11 T cell receptor beta chains sequenced from one sample in a study of T cell responses to AZD1222 COVID-19 vaccine. TCRdb's table, derived via immunoSEQ multiplex PCR, lists solely in-frame clones and lacks some. The data show 140,000 to 150,000 clones, about 90% seen once. The sequences come from peripheral blood, collected 28 days after the second AZD1222 dose. These receptors were obtained from an adult who received the AZD1222 COVID-19 vaccine.

The V and J genes are TRBV20-1 and TRBJ2-7, with D hard to call. CDR1 and CDR2 from the germline V gene are DFQATT and SNEGSKA (reference sequence). The CDR3 is made up of 14 amino acids. The ends were cut back, 3 bases at V and 2 bases at J, with 14 bases in the middle. CDR3 nucleotides: TGCAGTGCTAGTTTGACGGACGGCGCCTACGAGCAGTACTTC. Protein product: CSASLTDGAYEQYF.

J is TRBJ1-1 and V is TRBV28; no reliable D call. Looked up from germline, CDR1 is MDHEN and CDR2 is SYDVKM. The length of the CDR3 is 13 residues. V lost 5 bases, J lost 3 bases, and 10 bases lay in between. Here the CDR3 DNA reads TGTGCCAGCAGTCCCACTTCTTACACTGAAGCTTTCTTT. It translates to CASSPTSYTEAFF.

V usage is TRBV5-1 and J usage is TRBJ1-1; 9 bases match TRBD1. The CDR3 sequence is 16 residues long. V was pared by 1 base and J by 4 bases, with 8 bases of the junction left unmatched. CDR1 SGHRS and CDR2 YFSETQ come from the germline V gene. In DNA, the CDR3 is TGCGCCAGCAGCTTGCTCAACAGGGGGCTTGGCACTGAAGCTTTCTTT. Translation gives CASSLLNRGLGTEAFF.

The gene calls are TRBV18 and TRBJ1-1; weak D call: TRBD1 (5 bases). Trimming took off 3 bases at V and 0 bases at J, with 11 bases between the two ends. The length of the CDR3 is 15 residues. Germline loops: CDR1 KGHSH, CDR2 LQKENI. DNA of the CDR3: TGTGCCAGCTCACCGGGACCCACATTGAACACTGAAGCTTTCTTT. Its protein product is CASSPGPTLNTEAFF.

The chain joins TRBV28 to TRBJ2-7; D perhaps matches TRBD1 (6 bases). The CDR3 totals 13 residues. Germline CDR1 reads MDHEN; CDR2 reads SYDVKM. Trimming removed 1 base from V and 6 bases from J, with 10 bases in between. The CDR3 bases are TGTGCCAGCAGTTTATCCGACAGGCCCGAGCAGTACTTC. Translation gives CASSLSDRPEQYF. The complete variable domain, with remaining parts taken from reference TRBV28 and TRBJ2-7, reads DVKVTQSSRYLVKRTGEKVFLECVQDMDHENMFWYRQDPGLGLRLIYFSYDVKMKEKGDIPEGYSVSREKKERFSLILESASTNQTSMYLCASSLSDRPEQYFGPGTRLTVT.

The chain has TRBV7-9 and TRBJ2-5; 11 bases line up with TRBD2. The CDR3 totals 15 residues. Germline lookup yields CDR1 SEHNR and CDR2 FQNEAQ (reference sequence). V gave up 6 bases and J gave up 6 bases; unmatched junction bases: 9. The chain's CDR3 is CASSLGGLADQTQYF. The DNA for the CDR3 is TGTGCCAGCAGTCTAGGGGGACTAGCGGACCAGACCCAGTACTTC.

This chain uses TRBV30 with TRBJ1-5; D not resolved. This CDR3 spans 14 amino acids. Trimming removed 0 bases at V and 5 bases at J, with 11 bases between. CDR1 GTSNPN and CDR2 SVGIG come from the germline V gene (reference sequence). The CDR3 coding sequence is TGTGCCTGGAGTGTAAGCAGCCCCGATCAGCCCCAGCATTTT. It yields the protein CAWSVSSPDQPQHF.

The chain has TRBV10-3 and TRBJ1-1; 8 positions agree with TRBD1. Germline V gives CDR1 ENHRY, CDR2 SYGVKD. The CDR3 sequence is 14 residues long. Trimming at V came to 6 bases and at J to 3 bases, leaving 6 bases not matched to a gene. The CDR3 here is CAISYTGGDTEAFF. In DNA, the CDR3 is TGTGCCATCAGCTATACAGGGGGGGACACTGAAGCTTTCTTT.

The chain links TRBV5-1 to TRBJ2-5, with D perhaps given as TRBD1 or TRBD2 (5 bases each). With 0 bases removed from V and 5 bases from J, the gap between germline ends came to 11 bases. CDR3 length: 14 residues. Germline lookup yields CDR1 SGHRS and CDR2 YFSETQ. In nucleotides, the CDR3 is TGCGCCAGCAGCTTGGGTAGCGAGGGGGAGACCCAGTACTTC. It specifies CASSLGSEGETQYF.

In nucleotides, the CDR3 is TGTGCCAGCAGTTATTGGCTTGGTCAGCCCCAGCATTTT. Amino acid sequence: CASSYWLGQPQHF. The J gene is TRBJ1-5, the V gene TRBV6-5; D is uncertain. The CDR3 has 13 residues. Germline lookup yields CDR1 MNHEY and CDR2 SVGAGI. Trimming pared 3 bases from V and 6 bases from J, leaving 9 bases between.

J is TRBJ2-3 and V is TRBV27; TRBD2 matches at 12 bases. The CDR3 totals 16 residues. Trimming cost V 5 bases and J 6 bases; bases outside gene matches: 9. The germline V gene encodes CDR1 MNHEY and CDR2 SMNVEV (reference sequence). As DNA, the CDR3 is TGTGCCAGCAGTCCCCTACTAGCGGGAGGTTATGATACGCAGTATTTT. This gives the protein CASSPLLAGGYDTQYF.